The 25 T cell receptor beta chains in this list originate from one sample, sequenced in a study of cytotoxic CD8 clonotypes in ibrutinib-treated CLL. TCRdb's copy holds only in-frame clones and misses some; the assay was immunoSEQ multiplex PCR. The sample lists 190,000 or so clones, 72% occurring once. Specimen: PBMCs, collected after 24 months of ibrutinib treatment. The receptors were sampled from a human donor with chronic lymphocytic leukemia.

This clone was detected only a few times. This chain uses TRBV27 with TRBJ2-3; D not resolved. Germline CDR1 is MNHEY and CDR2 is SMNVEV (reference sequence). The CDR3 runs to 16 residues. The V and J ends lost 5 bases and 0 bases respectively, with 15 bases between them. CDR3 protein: CASSPSEGSSTDTQYF. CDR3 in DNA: TGTGCCAGCAGTCCCTCCGAAGGATCTAGCACAGATACGCAGTATTTT.

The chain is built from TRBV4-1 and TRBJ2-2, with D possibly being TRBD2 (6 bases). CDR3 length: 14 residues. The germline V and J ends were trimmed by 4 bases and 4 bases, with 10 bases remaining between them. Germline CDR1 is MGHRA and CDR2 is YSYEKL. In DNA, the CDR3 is TGCGCCAGCAGCCTACCCGGGGGCACCGGGGAGCTGTTTTTT. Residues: CASSLPGGTGELFF.

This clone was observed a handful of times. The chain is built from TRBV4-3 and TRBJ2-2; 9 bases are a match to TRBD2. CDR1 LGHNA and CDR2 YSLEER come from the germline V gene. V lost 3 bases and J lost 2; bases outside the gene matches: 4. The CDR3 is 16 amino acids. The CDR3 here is CASSHGSGSNTGELFF. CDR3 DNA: TGCGCCAGCAGCCATGGTAGCGGGAGTAACACCGGGGAGCTGTTTTTT.

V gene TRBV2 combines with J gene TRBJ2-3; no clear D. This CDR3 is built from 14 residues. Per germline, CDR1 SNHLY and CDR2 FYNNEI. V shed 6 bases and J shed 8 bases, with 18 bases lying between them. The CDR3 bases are TGTGCCAGCAGGGGTAGCTCCGCCGTGGGTACGCAGTATTTT. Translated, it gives CASRGSSAVGTQYF.

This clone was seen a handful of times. This chain's CDR3 is CAWTGTGRVKLFF. The CDR3 DNA reads TGTGCCTGGACCGGGACAGGACGTGTAAAACTGTTTTTT. This sequence joins TRBV30 and TRBJ1-4; 8 nucleotides match TRBD1. The germline gives CDR1 GTSNPN, CDR2 SVGIG (reference sequence). The CDR3 consists of 13 residues. Trimming at V came to 4 bases and at J to 10 bases, leaving 8 bases not matched to a gene.

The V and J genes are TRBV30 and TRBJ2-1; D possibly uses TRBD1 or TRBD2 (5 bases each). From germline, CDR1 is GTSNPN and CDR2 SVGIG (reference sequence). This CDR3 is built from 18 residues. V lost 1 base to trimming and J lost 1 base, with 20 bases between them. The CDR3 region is CAWSAQTPGRRSYNEQFF. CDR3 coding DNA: TGTGCCTGGAGTGCACAAACTCCGGGACGGAGATCCTACAATGAGCAGTTCTTC.

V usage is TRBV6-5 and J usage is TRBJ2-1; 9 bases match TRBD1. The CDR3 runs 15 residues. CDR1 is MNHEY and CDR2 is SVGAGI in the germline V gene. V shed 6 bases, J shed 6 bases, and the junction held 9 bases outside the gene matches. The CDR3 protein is CASSRPGTGSNEQFF. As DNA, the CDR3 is TGTGCCAGCAGCCGTCCCGGGACAGGGTCCAATGAGCAGTTCTTC.

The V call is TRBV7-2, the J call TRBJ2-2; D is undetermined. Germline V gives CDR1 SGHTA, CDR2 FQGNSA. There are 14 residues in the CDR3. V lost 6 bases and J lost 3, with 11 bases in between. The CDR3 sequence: CASSPLIHTGELFF. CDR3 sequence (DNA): TGTGCCAGCAGTCCTCTCATCCACACCGGGGAGCTGTTTTTT.

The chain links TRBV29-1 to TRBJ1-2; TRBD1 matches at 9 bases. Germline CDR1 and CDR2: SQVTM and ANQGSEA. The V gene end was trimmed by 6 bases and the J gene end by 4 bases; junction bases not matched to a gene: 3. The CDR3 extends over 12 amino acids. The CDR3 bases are TGCAGCGTAACAGGGGGCATCTATGGCTACACCTTC. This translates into CSVTGGIYGYTF.

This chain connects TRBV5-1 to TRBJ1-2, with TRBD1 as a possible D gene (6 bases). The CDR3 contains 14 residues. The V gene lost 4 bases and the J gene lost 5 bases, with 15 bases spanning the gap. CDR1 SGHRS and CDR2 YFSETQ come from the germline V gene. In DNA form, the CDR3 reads TGCGCCAGCAGCATGGACAGTGACGGGTATGGCTACACCTTC. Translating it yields CASSMDSDGYGYTF. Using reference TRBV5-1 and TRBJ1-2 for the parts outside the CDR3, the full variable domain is KAGVTQTPRYLIKTRGQQVTLSCSPISGHRSVSWYQQTPGQGLQFLFEYFSETQRNKGNFPGRFSGRQFSNSRSEMNVSTLELGDSALYLCASSMDSDGYGYTFGSGTRLTVV.

The CDR3 is CASSPTIGQGGEQYF. The CDR3 region has the DNA TGTGCCAGCTCACCGACGATAGGACAGGGTGGCGAGCAGTACTTC. V usage is TRBV18 and J usage is TRBJ2-7, with 8 bases fitting TRBD1. V was pared by 3 bases and J by 6 bases, with 10 bases of the junction left unmatched. Per the germline V gene, CDR1 is KGHSH and CDR2 is LQKENI. The CDR3 consists of 15 residues.

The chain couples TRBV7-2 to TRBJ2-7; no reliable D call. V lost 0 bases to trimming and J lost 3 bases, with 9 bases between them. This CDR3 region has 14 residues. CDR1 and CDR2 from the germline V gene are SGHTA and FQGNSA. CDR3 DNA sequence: TGTGCCAGCAGCTTAGCAGGGTTTGGCTACGAGCAGTACTTC. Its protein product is CASSLAGFGYEQYF.

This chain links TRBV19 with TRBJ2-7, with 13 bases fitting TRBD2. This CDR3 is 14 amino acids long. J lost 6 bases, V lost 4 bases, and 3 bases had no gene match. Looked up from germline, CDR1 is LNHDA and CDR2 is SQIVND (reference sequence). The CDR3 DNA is TGTGCCAGTAGTAGGACTAGCGGGAGTGGCGAGCAGTACTTC. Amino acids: CASSRTSGSGEQYF.

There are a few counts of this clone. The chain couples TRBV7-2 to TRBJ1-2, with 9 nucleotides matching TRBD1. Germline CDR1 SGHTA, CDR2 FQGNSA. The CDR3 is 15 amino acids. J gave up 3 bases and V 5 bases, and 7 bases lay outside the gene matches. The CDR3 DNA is TGTGCCAGCAGCATACAGACAGGGGGGCACTATGGCTACACCTTC. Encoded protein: CASSIQTGGHYGYTF.

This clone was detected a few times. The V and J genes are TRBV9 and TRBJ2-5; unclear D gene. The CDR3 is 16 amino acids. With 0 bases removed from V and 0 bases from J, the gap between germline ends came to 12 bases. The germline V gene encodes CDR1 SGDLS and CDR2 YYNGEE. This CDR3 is CASSVGGGTHQETQYF. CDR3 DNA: TGTGCCAGCAGCGTAGGAGGCGGAACCCACCAAGAGACCCAGTACTTC.

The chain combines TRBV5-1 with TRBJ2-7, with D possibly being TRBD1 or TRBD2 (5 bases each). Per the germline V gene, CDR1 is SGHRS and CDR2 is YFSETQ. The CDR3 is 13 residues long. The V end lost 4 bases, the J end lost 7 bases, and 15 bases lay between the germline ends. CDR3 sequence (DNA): TGCGCCAGCAGCGGGGACGGCCGGAGGGAGCAGTACTTC. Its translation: CASSGDGRREQYF.

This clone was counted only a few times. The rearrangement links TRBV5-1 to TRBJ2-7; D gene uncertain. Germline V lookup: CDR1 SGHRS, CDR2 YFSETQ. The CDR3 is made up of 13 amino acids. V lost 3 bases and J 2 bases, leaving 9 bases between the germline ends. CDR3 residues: CASSSGTAYEQYF. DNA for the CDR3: TGCGCCAGCAGCTCCGGCACCGCCTACGAGCAGTACTTC.

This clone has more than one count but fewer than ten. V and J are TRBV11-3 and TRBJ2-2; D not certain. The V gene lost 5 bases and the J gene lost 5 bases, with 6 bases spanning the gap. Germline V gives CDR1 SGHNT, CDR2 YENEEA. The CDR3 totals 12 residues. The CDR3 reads CASSPSTGELFF. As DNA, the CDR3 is TGTGCCAGCAGCCCCTCGACCGGGGAGCTGTTTTTT.

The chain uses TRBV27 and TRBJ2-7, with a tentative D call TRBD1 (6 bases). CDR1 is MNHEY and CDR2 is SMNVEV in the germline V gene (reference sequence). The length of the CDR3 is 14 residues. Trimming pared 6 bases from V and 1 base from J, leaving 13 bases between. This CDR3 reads CASRLNRVSYEQYF. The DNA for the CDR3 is TGTGCCAGCAGGTTAAACAGGGTTTCCTACGAGCAGTACTTC.

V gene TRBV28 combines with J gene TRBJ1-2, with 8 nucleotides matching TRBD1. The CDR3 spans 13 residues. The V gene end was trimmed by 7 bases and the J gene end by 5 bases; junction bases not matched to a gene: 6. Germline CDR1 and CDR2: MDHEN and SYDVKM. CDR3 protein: CASTPQGGYGYTF. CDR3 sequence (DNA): TGTGCCAGCACCCCACAGGGGGGGTATGGCTACACCTTC.

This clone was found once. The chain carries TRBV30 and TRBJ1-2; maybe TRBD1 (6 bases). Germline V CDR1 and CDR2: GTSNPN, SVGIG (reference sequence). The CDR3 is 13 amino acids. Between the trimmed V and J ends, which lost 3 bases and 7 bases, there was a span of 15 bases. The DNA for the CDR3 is TGTGCCTGGAGGGGTAGGGGGGTTGGTGGCTACACCTTC. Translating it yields CAWRGRGVGGYTF.

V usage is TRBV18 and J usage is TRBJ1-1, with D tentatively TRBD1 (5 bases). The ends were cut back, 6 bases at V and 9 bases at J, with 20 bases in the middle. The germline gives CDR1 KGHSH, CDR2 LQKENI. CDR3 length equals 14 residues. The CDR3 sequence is CASSLNEGSAKAFF. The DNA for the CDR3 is TGTGCCAGCTCGCTAAATGAGGGGTCGGCTAAAGCTTTCTTT.

The CDR3 DNA follows: TGTGCCTGGAGTCGCCGGGGACAGCATCCCTACGAGCAGTACTTC. It specifies CAWSRRGQHPYEQYF. The chain couples TRBV30 to TRBJ2-7; 7 bases map to TRBD1. This CDR3 is 15 amino acids long. V lost 2 bases to trimming and J lost 2 bases; unmatched junction nucleotides: 9. Per germline, CDR1 GTSNPN and CDR2 SVGIG (reference sequence).

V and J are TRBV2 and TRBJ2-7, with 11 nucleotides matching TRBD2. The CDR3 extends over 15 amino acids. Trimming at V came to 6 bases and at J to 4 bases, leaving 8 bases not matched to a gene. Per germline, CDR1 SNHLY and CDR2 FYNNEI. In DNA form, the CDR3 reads TGTGCCAGCAGAGAGGGACTAGCGGCCGGTTACGAGCAGTACTTC. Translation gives CASREGLAAGYEQYF.

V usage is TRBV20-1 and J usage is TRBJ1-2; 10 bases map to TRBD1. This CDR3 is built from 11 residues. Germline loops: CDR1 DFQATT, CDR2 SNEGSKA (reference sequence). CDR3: CMGQGPYGYTF. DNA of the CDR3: TGCATGGGACAGGGGCCTTATGGCTACACCTTC.